Listed below are T cell receptor beta chains from one sample, sequenced in a study of cytomegalovirus exposure and HLA in healthy donors. The method was immunoSEQ multiplex PCR; TCRdb's version includes in-frame clones alone and lacks a portion of them. Seen in this sample are just over 150,000 clones; the ten most common clones hold 1.3%. The specimen was PBMCs. These receptors were taken from a woman in her sixties in good health and CMV-seronegative. CDR3s include the opening cysteine and the closing phenylalanine or tryptophan. The order of the fields is J gene, D gene, V gene, CDR3 DNA, CDR3 protein. A D gene is named only where the DNA matches it firmly.

J gene: TRBJ2-3; D gene: .; V gene: TRBV6-5; CDR3 DNA: TGTGCCAGCAGTTACTCGGATGGGGGGGCATCGCAGTATTTT; CDR3 protein: CASSYSDGGASQYF
J gene: TRBJ1-1; D gene: .; V gene: TRBV10-2; CDR3 DNA: TGCGCCAGCAGTTCACAGGGTCTAACTGAAGCTTTCTTT; CDR3 protein: CASSSQGLTEAFF
J gene: TRBJ1-1; D gene: .; V gene: TRBV9; CDR3 DNA: TGTGCCAGCGGGGGGATGACTGAAGCTTTCTTT; CDR3 protein: CASGGMTEAFF
J gene: TRBJ1-2; D gene: TRBD1; V gene: TRBV7-2; CDR3 DNA: TGTGCCAGCAGCTTACGGACAGGGGCTGACTATGGCTACACCTTC; CDR3 protein: CASSLRTGADYGYTF
J gene: TRBJ2-1; D gene: TRBD2; V gene: TRBV10-2; CDR3 DNA: TGCGCCAGCAGTGAGTCCATGACTAGCGGGAGGTACAATGAGCAGTTCTTC; CDR3 protein: CASSESMTSGRYNEQFF
J gene: TRBJ2-1; D gene: .; V gene: TRBV25-1; CDR3 DNA: TGTGCCAGCAGTGAACTCACGAGGGTGTACAATGAGCAGTTCTTC; CDR3 protein: CASSELTRVYNEQFF
J gene: TRBJ2-5; D gene: .; V gene: TRBV9; CDR3 DNA: TGTGCCAGCAGCGAACACGGAACGCGGGAGACCCAGTACTTC; CDR3 protein: CASSEHGTRETQYF
J gene: TRBJ2-7; D gene: TRBD1; V gene: TRBV5-6; CDR3 DNA: TGTGCCAGCAGCTTAGGGACAGCGTCCTACGAGCAGTACTTC; CDR3 protein: CASSLGTASYEQYF
J gene: TRBJ2-2; D gene: .; V gene: TRBV13; CDR3 DNA: TGTGCCAGCAGCCTAAGAGCGGGCCGGAACACCGGGGAGCTGTTTTTT; CDR3 protein: CASSLRAGRNTGELFF
J gene: TRBJ2-3; D gene: TRBD1; V gene: TRBV28; CDR3 DNA: TGTGCCAGCAATCACAGGGGTAAGAGGGGCACAGATACGCAGTATTTT; CDR3 protein: CASNHRGKRGTDTQYF
J gene: TRBJ1-2; D gene: .; V gene: TRBV18; CDR3 DNA: TGTGCCAGCTCACCATACAGGGAAGGCTACACCTTC; CDR3 protein: CASSPYREGYTF
J gene: TRBJ2-5; D gene: TRBD1; V gene: TRBV7-9; CDR3 DNA: TGTGCCAGCAGCTTAGGAGGGACAGTTTGGGAAGAGACCCAGTACTTC; CDR3 protein: CASSLGGTVWEETQYF
J gene: TRBJ2-1; D gene: .; V gene: TRBV6-4; CDR3 DNA: TGTGCCAGCAGCGGGACACCGAGCTCCTACAATGAGCAGTTCTTC; CDR3 protein: CASSGTPSSYNEQFF
J gene: TRBJ2-7; D gene: .; V gene: TRBV27; CDR3 DNA: TGTGCCAGCGCCCTCCGGGCCAGGGCCAACTACGAGCAGTACTTC; CDR3 protein: CASALRARANYEQYF
J gene: TRBJ2-7; D gene: TRBD1; V gene: TRBV29-1; CDR3 DNA: TGCAGCGTTGTAGACAGGGGGCGCTACGAGCAGTACTTC; CDR3 protein: CSVVDRGRYEQYF
J gene: TRBJ1-1; D gene: .; V gene: TRBV6-4; CDR3 DNA: TGTGCCAGCAGTGCAACATGGAACACTGAAGCTTTCTTT; CDR3 protein: CASSATWNTEAFF
J gene: TRBJ1-5; D gene: .; V gene: TRBV6-1; CDR3 DNA: TGTGCCAGCAGTGTCTCGGGGGGCCCTAATCAGCCCCAGCATTTT; CDR3 protein: CASSVSGGPNQPQHF
J gene: TRBJ1-1; D gene: TRBD1; V gene: TRBV6-1; CDR3 DNA: TGTGCCAGCAGTGAAGGGACAGGGGGCGATGGCACTGAAGCTTTCTTT; CDR3 protein: CASSEGTGGDGTEAFF
J gene: TRBJ2-7; D gene: TRBD1; V gene: TRBV10-3; CDR3 DNA: TGTGCCATCAACCCGGGACAGGGGGCTTCCGAGCAGTACTTC; CDR3 protein: CAINPGQGASEQYF
J gene: TRBJ1-1; D gene: .; V gene: TRBV6-5; CDR3 DNA: TGTGCCAGCAGAGGACAGCTGAACACTGAAGCTTTCTTT; CDR3 protein: CASRGQLNTEAFF
J gene: TRBJ2-1; D gene: TRBD1; V gene: TRBV9; CDR3 DNA: TGTGCCAGCAGCTCAAGTAGGGACAGAGCAGGGTACAATGAGCAGTTCTTC; CDR3 protein: CASSSSRDRAGYNEQFF
J gene: TRBJ2-7; D gene: TRBD1; V gene: TRBV19; CDR3 DNA: TGTGCCAGTGGCCCCGGACAGGGGGCCTACGAGCAGTACTTC; CDR3 protein: CASGPGQGAYEQYF
J gene: TRBJ2-2; D gene: .; V gene: TRBV7-9; CDR3 DNA: TGTGCCAACTCTGAAAACGATGGGGAGCTGTTTTTT; CDR3 protein: CANSENDGELFF
J gene: TRBJ1-1; D gene: TRBD1; V gene: TRBV5-1; CDR3 DNA: TGCGCCAGCAGCCCTCGGAGACAGGGGAGGGCTGAAGCTTTCTTT; CDR3 protein: CASSPRRQGRAEAFF
J gene: TRBJ1-5; D gene: .; V gene: TRBV5-1; CDR3 DNA: TGCGCCAGCAGCACGTTTGGAGGTCAGCCCCAGCATTTT; CDR3 protein: CASSTFGGQPQHF
J gene: TRBJ1-5; D gene: .; V gene: TRBV6-5; CDR3 DNA: TGTGCCAGCAGCGGCGGGCGAGGGCAGCCCCAGCATTTT; CDR3 protein: CASSGGRGQPQHF
J gene: TRBJ1-2; D gene: TRBD1; V gene: TRBV7-9; CDR3 DNA: TGTGCCAGCAGCTCCTGGACAGGGGGAAACTATGGCTACACCTTC; CDR3 protein: CASSSWTGGNYGYTF
J gene: TRBJ2-7; D gene: TRBD1; V gene: TRBV6-5; CDR3 DNA: TGTGCCAGCAGTTACGGGACAGGCACCTACGAGCAGTACTTC; CDR3 protein: CASSYGTGTYEQYF
J gene: TRBJ1-1; D gene: TRBD1; V gene: TRBV9; CDR3 DNA: TGTGCCAGCAGCGCCCGGACAGGGAATGAAGCTTTCTTT; CDR3 protein: CASSARTGNEAFF
J gene: TRBJ1-2; D gene: .; V gene: TRBV5-4; CDR3 DNA: TGTGCCAGCAGCCCATTGCAGGGGAACTATGGCTACACCTTC; CDR3 protein: CASSPLQGNYGYTF
J gene: TRBJ1-1; D gene: .; V gene: TRBV6-4; CDR3 DNA: TGTGCCAGCAGTCCACAGGGGAACACTGAAGCTTTCTTT; CDR3 protein: CASSPQGNTEAFF
J gene: TRBJ2-2; D gene: .; V gene: TRBV5-6; CDR3 DNA: TGTGCCAGCAGCTTGAGTGGAGGGACCGGGGAGCTGTTTTTT; CDR3 protein: CASSLSGGTGELFF
J gene: TRBJ2-7; D gene: TRBD1; V gene: TRBV27; CDR3 DNA: TGTGCCAGCAGCCGTAATACGGGACAGGGTCTGAACGAGCAGTACTTC; CDR3 protein: CASSRNTGQGLNEQYF
J gene: TRBJ2-5; D gene: .; V gene: TRBV2; CDR3 DNA: TGTGCCAACCGGCGGGGACGGACTATCAAAGAGACCCAGTACTTC; CDR3 protein: CANRRGRTIKETQYF
J gene: TRBJ1-6; D gene: .; V gene: TRBV7-2; CDR3 DNA: TGTGCCAGCAGTCTTTTCGGGGGAGGACCCTATAATTCACCCCTCCACTTT; CDR3 protein: CASSLFGGGPYNSPLHF
J gene: TRBJ1-1; D gene: .; V gene: TRBV7-8; CDR3 DNA: TGTGCCAGCAGCTTATTCAGCGGACCCGGGGAAGCTTTCTTT; CDR3 protein: CASSLFSGPGEAFF
J gene: TRBJ2-5; D gene: .; V gene: TRBV7-9; CDR3 DNA: TGTGCCAGCTCAAGGGCAGGGGGGACTCCCCAAGAGTACTTC; CDR3 protein: CASSRAGGTPQEYF
J gene: TRBJ1-1; D gene: .; V gene: TRBV28; CDR3 DNA: TGTGCCAGCAGGGGGACATGGGGCTATAACACTGAAGCTTTCTTT; CDR3 protein: CASRGTWGYNTEAFF
J gene: TRBJ2-1; D gene: .; V gene: TRBV19; CDR3 DNA: TGTGCCAGTAGTAGGGCCAGCTCCTACAATGAGCAGTTCTTC; CDR3 protein: CASSRASSYNEQFF
J gene: TRBJ2-7; D gene: TRBD2; V gene: TRBV5-6; CDR3 DNA: TGTGCCAGCAGCTTGATGGTGGGACTAGCGGTTTACGAGCAGTACTTC; CDR3 protein: CASSLMVGLAVYEQYF
J gene: TRBJ1-1; D gene: .; V gene: TRBV4-1; CDR3 DNA: TGCGCCAGCATGAATCGGGGACTGAGGACTGAAGCTTTCTTT; CDR3 protein: CASMNRGLRTEAFF
J gene: TRBJ1-2; D gene: TRBD1; V gene: TRBV13; CDR3 DNA: TGTGCCAGCAGCACCCGGACAGGCTATGGCTACACCTTC; CDR3 protein: CASSTRTGYGYTF
J gene: TRBJ2-1; D gene: .; V gene: TRBV2; CDR3 DNA: TGTGCCAGCAGTGAAGCGGCGGGGAGCTCCTACAATGAGCAGTTCTTC; CDR3 protein: CASSEAAGSSYNEQFF